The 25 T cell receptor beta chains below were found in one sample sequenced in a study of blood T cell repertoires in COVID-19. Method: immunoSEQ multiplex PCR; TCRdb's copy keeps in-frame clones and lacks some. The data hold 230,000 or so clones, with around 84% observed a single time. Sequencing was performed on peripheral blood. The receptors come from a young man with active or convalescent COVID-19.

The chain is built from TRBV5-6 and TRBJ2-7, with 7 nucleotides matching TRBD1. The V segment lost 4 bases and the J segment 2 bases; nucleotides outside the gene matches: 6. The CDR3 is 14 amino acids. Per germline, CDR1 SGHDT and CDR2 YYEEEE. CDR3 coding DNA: TGTGCCAGCAGCCCCGGGACAGTTCCCTACGAGCAGTACTTC. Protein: CASSPGTVPYEQYF.

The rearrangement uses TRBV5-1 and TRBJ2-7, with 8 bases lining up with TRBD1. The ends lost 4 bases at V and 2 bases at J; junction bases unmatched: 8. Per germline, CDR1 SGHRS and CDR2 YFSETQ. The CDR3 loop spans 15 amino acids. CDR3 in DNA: TGCGCCAGCAGCCCTGCAGGGGGCCTTACCTACGAGCAGTACTTC. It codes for CASSPAGGLTYEQYF.

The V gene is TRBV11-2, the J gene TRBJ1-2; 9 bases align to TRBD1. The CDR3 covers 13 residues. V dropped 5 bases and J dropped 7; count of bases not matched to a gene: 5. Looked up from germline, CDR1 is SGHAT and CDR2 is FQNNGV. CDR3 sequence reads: CASSRTGVGGYTF. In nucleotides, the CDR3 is TGTGCCAGCAGCCGGACAGGGGTTGGTGGCTACACCTTC.

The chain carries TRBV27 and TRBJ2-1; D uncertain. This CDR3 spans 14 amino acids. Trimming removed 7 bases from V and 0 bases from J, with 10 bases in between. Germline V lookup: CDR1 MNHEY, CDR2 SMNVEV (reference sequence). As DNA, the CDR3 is TGTGCCAGCAATTTTAGGAGCTCCTACAATGAGCAGTTCTTC. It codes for CASNFRSSYNEQFF.

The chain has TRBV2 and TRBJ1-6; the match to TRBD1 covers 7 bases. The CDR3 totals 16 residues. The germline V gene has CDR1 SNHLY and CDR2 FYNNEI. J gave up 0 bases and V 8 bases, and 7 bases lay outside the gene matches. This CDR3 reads CASGYRGSSYNSPLHF. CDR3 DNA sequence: TGTGCCAGCGGTTACAGGGGTAGCTCCTATAATTCACCCCTCCACTTT.

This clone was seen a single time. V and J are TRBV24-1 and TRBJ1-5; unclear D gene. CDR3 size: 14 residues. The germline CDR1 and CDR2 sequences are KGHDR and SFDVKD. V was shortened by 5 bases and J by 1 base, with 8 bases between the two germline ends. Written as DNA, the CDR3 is TGTGCCACCAGTGTCGGTGCAAGCAATCAGCCCCAGCATTTT. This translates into CATSVGASNQPQHF.

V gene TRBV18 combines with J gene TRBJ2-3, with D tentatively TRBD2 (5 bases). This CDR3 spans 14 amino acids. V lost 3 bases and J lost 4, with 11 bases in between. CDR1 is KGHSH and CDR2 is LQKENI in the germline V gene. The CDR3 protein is CASSPLGSSDTQYF. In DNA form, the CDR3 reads TGTGCCAGCTCACCTTTGGGGAGCTCAGATACGCAGTATTTT.

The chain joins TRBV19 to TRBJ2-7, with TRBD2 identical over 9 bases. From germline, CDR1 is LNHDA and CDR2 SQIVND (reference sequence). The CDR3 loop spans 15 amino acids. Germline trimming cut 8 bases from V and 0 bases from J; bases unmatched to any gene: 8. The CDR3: CASSSSGTRSYEQYF. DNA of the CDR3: TGTGCCAGTTCCTCTAGCGGGACCCGCTCCTACGAGCAGTACTTC.

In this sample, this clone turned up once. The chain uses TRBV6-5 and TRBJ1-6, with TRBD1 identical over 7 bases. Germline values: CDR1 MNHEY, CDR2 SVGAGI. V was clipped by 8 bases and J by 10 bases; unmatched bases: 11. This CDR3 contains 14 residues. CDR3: CASGWGRGNSPLHF. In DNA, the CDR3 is TGTGCCAGCGGATGGGGCAGGGGGAACTCACCCCTCCACTTT.

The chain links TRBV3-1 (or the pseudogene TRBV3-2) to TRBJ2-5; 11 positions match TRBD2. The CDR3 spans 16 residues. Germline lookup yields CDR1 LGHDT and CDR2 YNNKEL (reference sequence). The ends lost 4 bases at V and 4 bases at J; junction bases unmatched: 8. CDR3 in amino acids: CASSPRGTSGPETQYF. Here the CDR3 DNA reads TGTGCCAGCAGCCCTCGCGGGACTAGCGGCCCAGAGACCCAGTACTTC.

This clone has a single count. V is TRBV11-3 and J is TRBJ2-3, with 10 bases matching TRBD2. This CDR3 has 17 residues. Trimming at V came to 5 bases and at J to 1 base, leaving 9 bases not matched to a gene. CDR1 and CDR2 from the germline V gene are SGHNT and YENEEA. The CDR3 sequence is CASSPRTSGLGTDTQYF. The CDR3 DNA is TGTGCCAGCAGCCCTCGGACTAGCGGCCTTGGCACAGATACGCAGTATTTT.

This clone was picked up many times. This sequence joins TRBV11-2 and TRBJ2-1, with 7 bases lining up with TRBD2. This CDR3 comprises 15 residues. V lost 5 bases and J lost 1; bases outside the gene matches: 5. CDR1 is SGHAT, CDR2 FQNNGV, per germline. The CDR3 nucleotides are TGTGCCAGCAGCAGAAGCGGGGTTTCCTACAATGAGCAGTTCTTC. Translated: CASSRSGVSYNEQFF.

The CDR3: CASSSSGGTYNEQFF. The CDR3 DNA reads as TGCGCCAGCAGCTCTAGCGGGGGTACCTACAATGAGCAGTTCTTC. This chain joins TRBV5-1 and TRBJ2-1; 10 bases map to TRBD2. Germline assignment: CDR1 SGHRS and CDR2 YFSETQ. J lost 2 bases, V lost 3 bases, and 2 bases had no gene match. This CDR3 has 15 residues.

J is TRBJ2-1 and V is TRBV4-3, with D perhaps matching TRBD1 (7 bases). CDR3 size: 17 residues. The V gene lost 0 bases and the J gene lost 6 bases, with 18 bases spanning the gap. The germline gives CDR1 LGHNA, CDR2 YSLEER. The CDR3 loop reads CASSQDPPAGTANEQFF. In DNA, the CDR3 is TGCGCCAGCAGCCAAGACCCCCCCGCGGGGACAGCCAATGAGCAGTTCTTC.

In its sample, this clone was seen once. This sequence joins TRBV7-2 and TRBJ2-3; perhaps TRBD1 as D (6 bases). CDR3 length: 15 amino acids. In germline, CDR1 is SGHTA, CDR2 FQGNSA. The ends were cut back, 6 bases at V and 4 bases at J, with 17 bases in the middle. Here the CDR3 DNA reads TGTGCCAGCAGGCCACAGGGATTTCGCGCAGATACGCAGTATTTT. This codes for CASRPQGFRADTQYF.

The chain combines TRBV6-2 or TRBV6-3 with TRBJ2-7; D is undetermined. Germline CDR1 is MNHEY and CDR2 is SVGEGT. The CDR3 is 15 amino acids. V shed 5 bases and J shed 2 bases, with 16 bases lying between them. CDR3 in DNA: TGTGCCAGCAGTCCCCTTGACAATTCCCCCTACGAGCAGTACTTC. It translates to CASSPLDNSPYEQYF.

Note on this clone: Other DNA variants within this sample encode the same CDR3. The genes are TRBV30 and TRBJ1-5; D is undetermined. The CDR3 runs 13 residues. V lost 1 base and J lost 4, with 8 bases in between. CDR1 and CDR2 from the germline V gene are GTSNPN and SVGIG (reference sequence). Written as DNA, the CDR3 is TGTGCCTGGAGTGAACAAATAAATCAGCCCCAGCATTTT. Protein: CAWSEQINQPQHF.

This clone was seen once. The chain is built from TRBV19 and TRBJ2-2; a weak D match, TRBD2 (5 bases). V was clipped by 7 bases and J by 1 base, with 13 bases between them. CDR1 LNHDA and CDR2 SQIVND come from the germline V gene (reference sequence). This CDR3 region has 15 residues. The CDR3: CASTGNRRNTGELFF. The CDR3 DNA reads TGTGCCAGTACGGGGAACCGTAGGAACACCGGGGAGCTGTTTTTT.

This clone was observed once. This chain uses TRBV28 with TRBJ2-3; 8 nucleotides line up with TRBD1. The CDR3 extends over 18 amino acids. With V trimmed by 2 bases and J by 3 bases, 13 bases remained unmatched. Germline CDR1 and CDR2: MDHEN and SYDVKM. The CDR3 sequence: CASSLPDGTGDGTDTQYF. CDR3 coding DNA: TGTGCCAGCAGTTTACCCGATGGGACAGGAGACGGAACAGATACGCAGTATTTT.

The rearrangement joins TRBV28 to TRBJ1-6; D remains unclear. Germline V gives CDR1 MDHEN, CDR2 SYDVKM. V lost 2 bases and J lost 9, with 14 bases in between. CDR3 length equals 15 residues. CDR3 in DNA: TGTGCCAGCAGTTTAAATGACCGCCCGGGTTCACCCCTCCACTTT. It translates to CASSLNDRPGSPLHF.

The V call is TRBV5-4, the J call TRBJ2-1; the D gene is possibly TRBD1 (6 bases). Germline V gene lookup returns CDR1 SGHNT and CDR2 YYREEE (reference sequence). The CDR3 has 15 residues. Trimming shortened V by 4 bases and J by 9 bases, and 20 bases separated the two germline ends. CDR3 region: CASSPDRNMAAEQFF. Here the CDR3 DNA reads TGTGCCAGCAGCCCCGACAGGAACATGGCCGCTGAGCAGTTCTTC.

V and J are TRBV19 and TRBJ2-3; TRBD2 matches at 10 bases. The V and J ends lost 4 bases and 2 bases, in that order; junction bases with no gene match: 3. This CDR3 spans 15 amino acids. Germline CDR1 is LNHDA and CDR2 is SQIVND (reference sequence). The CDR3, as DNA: TGTGCCAGTAGTACCCTAGCGGGGGCCACAGATACGCAGTATTTT. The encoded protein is CASSTLAGATDTQYF.

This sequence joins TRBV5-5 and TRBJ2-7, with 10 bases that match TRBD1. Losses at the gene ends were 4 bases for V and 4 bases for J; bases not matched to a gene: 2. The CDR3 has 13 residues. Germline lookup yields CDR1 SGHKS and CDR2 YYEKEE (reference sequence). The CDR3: CASSPDRGYEQYF. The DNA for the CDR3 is TGTGCCAGCAGCCCGGACAGGGGGTACGAGCAGTACTTC.

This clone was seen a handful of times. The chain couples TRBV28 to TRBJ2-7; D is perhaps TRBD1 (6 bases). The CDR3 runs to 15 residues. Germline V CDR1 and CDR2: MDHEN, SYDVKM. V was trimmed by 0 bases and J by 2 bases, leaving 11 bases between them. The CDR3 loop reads CASSLWYGQTYEQYF. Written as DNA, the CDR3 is TGTGCCAGCAGTTTATGGTACGGACAGACCTACGAGCAGTACTTC.

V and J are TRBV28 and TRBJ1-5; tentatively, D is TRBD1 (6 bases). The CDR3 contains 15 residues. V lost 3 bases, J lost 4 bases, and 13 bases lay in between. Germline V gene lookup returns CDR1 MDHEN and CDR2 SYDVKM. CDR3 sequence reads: CASSFRGGLNQPQHF. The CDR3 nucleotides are TGTGCCAGCAGTTTCAGGGGCGGGTTAAATCAGCCCCAGCATTTT.